These 27 T cell receptor beta chains were sequenced from one sample in a study of Graves' ophthalmopathy and Graves' hyperthyroidism. Researchers took RNA transcripts and amplified TCR beta CDR3 regions from them. HTBI primers were employed in first-round RT-PCR, then a second-round multiplex PCR followed. One entry per CDR3 protein results from TCRdb running MiXCR on the multiplex PCR reads. The repertoire consists of approximately 500,000 distinct CDR3 sequences, with about 15% occurring once and the leading ten covering over 8%. The sample consisted of blood. These receptors were collected from a woman aged 25 to 39 with Graves' ophthalmopathy.

J is TRBJ1-2 and V is TRBV24-1; 10 bases are a match to TRBD1. J gave up 3 bases and V 3 bases, and 0 bases lay outside the gene matches. Germline lookup yields CDR1 KGHDR and CDR2 SFDVKD. The CDR3 loop spans 14 amino acids. The CDR3 is CATSDGQGDYGYTF. The DNA of the CDR3 is TGTGCCACCAGTGATGGACAGGGGGACTATGGCTACACCTTC.

This clonotype was detected many times. The chain couples TRBV6-1 to TRBJ1-1; D is possibly TRBD1 (6 bases). CDR1 and CDR2 (germline): MNHNS, SASEGT. The CDR3 covers 13 residues. V lost 3 bases, J lost 6 bases, and 11 bases lay in between. The CDR3 loop is CASSDRPGAEAFF. The CDR3 region has the DNA TGTGCCAGCAGTGACCGGCCAGGGGCTGAAGCTTTCTTT.

There are many counts of this clonotype. The J gene is TRBJ2-5, the V gene TRBV11-2; possible D gene TRBD1, 6 bases. V was trimmed by 5 bases and J by 2 bases, leaving 12 bases between them. This CDR3 contains 14 residues. Germline-derived CDR1 and CDR2 are SGHAT and FQNNGV. CDR3 amino acids: CASSDGQGQETQYF. The DNA for the CDR3 is TGTGCCAGCAGCGATGGGCAGGGGCAAGAGACCCAGTACTTC.

Notes on this clonotype: Germline is not matched at one junction end, which may reflect a read error. The V call is TRBV6-1, the J call TRBJ1-5; a possible D gene is TRBD1 (5 bases). This CDR3 is 13 amino acids long. The germline V gene has CDR1 MNHNS and CDR2 SASEGT. The CDR3 DNA is TGCGACAGCAGACCACCGGGAAATCAGCCCCAGCATTTT. It codes for CDSRPPGNQPQHF.

At least ten counts were recorded for this clonotype. The V and J genes are TRBV20-1 and TRBJ2-5, with 8 nucleotides matching TRBD1. The CDR3 covers 16 residues. V gave up 2 bases and J gave up 4 bases; unmatched junction bases: 12. Germline V CDR1 and CDR2: DFQATT, SNEGSKA (reference sequence). The CDR3 DNA reads TGCAGTGCTAGAAGTTCGGCAGGGGGCGTGGGAGAGACCCAGTACTTC. This codes for CSARSSAGGVGETQYF.

This clonotype was seen repeatedly, ten times or more. The J gene is TRBJ1-6, the V gene TRBV4-1; perhaps TRBD1 as D (6 bases). V lost 1 base, J lost 7 bases, and 14 bases lay in between. Looked up from germline, CDR1 is MGHRA and CDR2 is YSYEKL. This CDR3 contains 16 residues. In DNA, the CDR3 is TGCGCCAGCAGCCAAGTCCGAACAGGGTTGAATTCACCCCTCCACTTT. It codes for CASSQVRTGLNSPLHF.

The V call is TRBV28, the J call TRBJ2-7; D tentatively reads TRBD1 or TRBD2 (5 bases each). This CDR3 comprises 14 residues. V lost 6 bases and J 2 bases, leaving 14 bases between the germline ends. Germline CDR1 and CDR2: MDHEN and SYDVKM. CDR3 in amino acids: CASRDTSAPYEQYF. The CDR3 nucleotides are TGTGCCAGCAGGGACACTAGTGCTCCCTACGAGCAGTACTTC.

This chain links TRBV10-1 with TRBJ1-3, with a weak D call TRBD1 (5 bases). This CDR3 contains 16 residues. The ends were cut back, 2 bases at V and 0 bases at J, with 11 bases in the middle. Germline CDR1 is WNHNN and CDR2 is SYGVQD (reference sequence). The CDR3 region is CASSEPRGISGNTIYF. CDR3 nucleotides: TGCGCCAGCAGTGAGCCCCGGGGGATCTCTGGAAACACCATATATTTT.

The V call is TRBV29-1, the J call TRBJ2-7; TRBD1 agrees at 7 bases. Germline lookup yields CDR1 SQVTM and CDR2 ANQGSEA. The CDR3 has 15 amino acids. Losses at the gene ends were 1 base for V and 3 bases for J; bases not matched to a gene: 9. The CDR3 here is CSVEGGQERGYEQYF. CDR3 nucleotides: TGCAGCGTTGAAGGTGGACAGGAGAGGGGCTACGAGCAGTACTTC.

A single count supports this clonotype. Here the CDR3 reads CASTDRAYSGNTIYF. CDR3 in DNA: TGTGCCAGCACGGACAGGGCCTACTCTGGAAACACCATATATTTT. The rearrangement joins TRBV6-1 to TRBJ1-3, with 8 bases matching TRBD1. This CDR3 is 15 amino acids long. Germline CDR1 MNHNS, CDR2 SASEGT. J lost 0 bases, V lost 7 bases, and 5 bases had no gene match.

In the case of this clonotype: One junction end disagrees with the germline gene, perhaps due to a read error. The V and J genes are TRBV12-3 or TRBV12-4 and TRBJ1-3, with D possibly TRBD1 on 5 matching bases. The CDR3 consists of 14 residues. This chain's CDR3 is CASSLRQPGSTIYF. The CDR3 DNA follows: TGTGCCAGCAGTTTACGACAGCCGGGAAGCACCATATATTTT.

This clonotype was counted only a few times. The chain recombines TRBV30 with TRBJ1-2, with D maybe TRBD1 (6 bases). Germline V gives CDR1 GTSNPN, CDR2 SVGIG (reference sequence). CDR3 length equals 16 residues. Trimming shortened V by 5 bases and J by 0 bases, and 19 bases separated the two germline ends. The CDR3 DNA sequence: TGTGCCTGGGATCAGGGGAGCTATCGATCTAACTATGGCTACACCTTC. This gives the protein CAWDQGSYRSNYGYTF.

This clonotype showed up many times. The chain has TRBV7-9 and TRBJ1-1; 8 bases are shared with TRBD1. V lost 7 bases to trimming and J lost 4 bases; unmatched junction nucleotides: 8. The CDR3 is made up of 14 amino acids. The germline V gene has CDR1 SEHNR and CDR2 FQNEAQ (reference sequence). The CDR3 DNA is TGTGCCAGCAACAAACAGGGGGTTGGCACTGAAGCTTTCTTT. Its protein is CASNKQGVGTEAFF.

This clonotype showed up many times. J is TRBJ1-2 and V is TRBV4-1; D is unresolved. Trimming cost V 0 bases and J 3 bases, with 11 bases left between them. This CDR3 has 15 residues. CDR1 is MGHRA, CDR2 YSYEKL, per germline. The CDR3 DNA sequence: TGCGCCAGCAGCCAAGATCTGGGCAGCTACTATGGCTACACCTTC. It is translated as CASSQDLGSYYGYTF.

This clonotype was picked up many times. V and J are TRBV10-3 and TRBJ1-5; D is undetermined. The length of the CDR3 is 13 residues. CDR1 is ENHRY, CDR2 SYGVKD, per germline. V was clipped by 6 bases and J by 6 bases, with 12 bases between them. DNA of the CDR3: TGTGCCATCAGAACGGGGTGGGGTCAGCCCCAGCATTTT. Translation gives CAIRTGWGQPQHF.

This clonotype was seen a few times. The rearrangement links TRBV4-2 to TRBJ1-1; D is uncertain. Trimming left V 0 bases short and J 5 bases short, with 10 bases between. The CDR3 length is 14 residues. The germline gives CDR1 LGHNA, CDR2 YNFKEQ. The chain's CDR3 is CASSQDGGVTEAFF. Here the CDR3 DNA reads TGTGCCAGCAGCCAAGATGGTGGGGTTACTGAAGCTTTCTTT.

This clonotype was counted many times. The chain is built from TRBV7-9 and TRBJ2-7; 7 bases fit TRBD2. Germline CDR1 is SEHNR and CDR2 is FQNEAQ (reference sequence). Germline trimming cut 5 bases from V and 2 bases from J; bases unmatched to any gene: 3. The CDR3 contains 13 residues. The CDR3 DNA is TGTGCCAGCAGCCGGGACTACCCCTACGAGCAGTACTTC. Amino acid sequence: CASSRDYPYEQYF.

J is TRBJ2-7 and V is TRBV28, with 8 bases lining up with TRBD2. J lost 2 bases, V lost 2 bases, and 8 bases had no gene match. Germline values: CDR1 MDHEN, CDR2 SYDVKM. This CDR3 is built from 16 residues. This CDR3 is CASSLGSREGPYEQYF. Written as DNA, the CDR3 is TGTGCCAGCAGTTTAGGCTCCCGGGAGGGCCCCTACGAGCAGTACTTC.

Points on this clonotype: This could be a read error, since a much larger clone is one nucleotide away. This sequence joins TRBV5-1 and TRBJ2-2, with 8 positions matching TRBD1. This CDR3 has 16 amino acids. CDR1 and CDR2 from the germline V gene are SGHRS and YFSETQ. This CDR3 is CASSWTGPGDTGELLF. As DNA, the CDR3 is TGCGCCAGCAGCTGGACAGGGCCCGGGGATACCGGGGAGCTGCTTTTT.

This clonotype was counted ten times or more. One end of the junction does not line up with germline, which may come from a read error. The gene calls are TRBV6-5 and TRBJ1-1, with a weak D call TRBD1 (6 bases). Germline V gives CDR1 MNHEY, CDR2 SVGAGI. CDR3 length equals 13 residues. CDR3 region: CASNYNRQVSAFF. The CDR3 DNA reads as TGTGCCAGCAATTACAACCGACAGGTATCCGCTTTCTTT.

This clonotype was found many times. The chain links TRBV13 to TRBJ1-1; D not certain. V was trimmed by 2 bases and J by 4 bases, leaving 8 bases between them. Germline assignment: CDR1 PRHDT and CDR2 FYEKMQ (reference sequence). The CDR3 consists of 13 residues. CDR3 DNA: TGTGCCAGCAGCTTACCCCGAAGCACTGAAGCTTTCTTT. Its protein product is CASSLPRSTEAFF. The full variable domain, with the rest looked up from reference TRBV13 and TRBJ1-1, is AAGVIQSPRHLIKEKRETATLKCYPIPRHDTVYWYQQGPGQDPQFLISFYEKMQSDKGSIPDRFSAQQFSDYHSELNMSSLELGDSALYFCASSLPRSTEAFFGQGTRLTVV.

The J gene is TRBJ1-2, the V gene TRBV12-3 or TRBV12-4, with D unresolved. The CDR3 is made up of 14 amino acids. Trimming removed 4 bases at V and 8 bases at J, with 17 bases between. The CDR3 spells CASSSPVLHWGYTF. Written as DNA, the CDR3 is TGTGCCAGCAGTTCTCCCGTCCTACATTGGGGCTACACCTTC.

This clonotype was seen at least ten times. The chain links TRBV28 to TRBJ2-5; D unclear. Germline lookup yields CDR1 MDHEN and CDR2 SYDVKM. Trimming took 6 bases from V and 0 from J, leaving 2 bases between them. The CDR3 totals 11 residues. The CDR3 here is CASSDQETQYF. The CDR3 coding sequence is TGTGCCAGCAGCGACCAAGAGACCCAGTACTTC. The full variable domain, with the rest looked up from reference TRBV28 and TRBJ2-5, is DVKVTQSSRYLVKRTGEKVFLECVQDMDHENMFWYRQDPGLGLRLIYFSYDVKMKEKGDIPEGYSVSREKKERFSLILESASTNQTSMYLCASSDQETQYFGPGTRLLVL.

The table lists this clonotype with a few counts. The chain recombines TRBV19 with TRBJ1-1; 7 positions agree with TRBD1. The ends lost 5 bases at V and 6 bases at J; junction bases unmatched: 6. Germline values: CDR1 LNHDA, CDR2 SQIVND (reference sequence). The CDR3 extends over 13 amino acids. The CDR3 is CASSLTDRSEAFF. CDR3 sequence (DNA): TGTGCCAGTAGTCTAACGGACAGGTCTGAAGCTTTCTTT.

Remarks on this clonotype: Relative to the germline gene, one junction end is altered; a read error may explain this. CDR3 sequence (DNA): TGTTCCAGCAGCCGGGACAGAGCTGGCTACACCTTC. Protein product: CSSSRDRAGYTF. The chain recombines TRBV6-1 with TRBJ1-2, with 7 bases aligning to TRBD1. The CDR3 spans 12 residues. Germline loops: CDR1 MNHNS, CDR2 SASEGT.

This clonotype was recorded many times. The J gene is TRBJ1-1, the V gene TRBV5-1; D is possibly TRBD1 (6 bases). Trimming removed 3 bases at V and 0 bases at J, with 12 bases between. Germline values: CDR1 SGHRS, CDR2 YFSETQ. The CDR3 extends over 15 amino acids. The CDR3 protein is CASSSLGAMNTEAFF. The CDR3 nucleotides are TGCGCCAGCAGCTCTTTGGGGGCCATGAACACTGAAGCTTTCTTT.

This clonotype has only a few counts. V and J are TRBV18 and TRBJ2-7; no clear D. Trimming removed 3 bases at V and 0 bases at J, with 12 bases between. The CDR3 contains 15 residues. Germline V CDR1 and CDR2: KGHSH, LQKENI. The CDR3 spells CASSPEQRSSYEQYF. CDR3 DNA sequence: TGTGCCAGCTCACCCGAACAGAGGAGCTCCTACGAGCAGTACTTC.